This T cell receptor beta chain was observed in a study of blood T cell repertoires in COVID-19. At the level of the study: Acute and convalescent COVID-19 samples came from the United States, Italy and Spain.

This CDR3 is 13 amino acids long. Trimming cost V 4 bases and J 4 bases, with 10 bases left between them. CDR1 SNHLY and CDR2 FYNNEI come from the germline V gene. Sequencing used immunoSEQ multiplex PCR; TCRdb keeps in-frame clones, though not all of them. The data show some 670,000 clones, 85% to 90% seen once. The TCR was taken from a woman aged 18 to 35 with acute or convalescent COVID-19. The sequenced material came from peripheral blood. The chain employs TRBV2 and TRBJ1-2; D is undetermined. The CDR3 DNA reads TGTGCCAGCAGTGTAGTCCAATTCTATGGCTACACCTTC. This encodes CASSVVQFYGYTF.